This T cell receptor beta chain was recorded in a study of CD8 T cells in Susac syndrome. An amount of RNA that ranged from about 0.45 to 1 ug was reverse transcribed with random hexamers. TCRdb analysed the immunoSEQ multiplex PCR reads with MiXCR anew, one entry per CDR3 protein. The data contain some 190,000 distinct CDR3 sequences, over 90% of them singletons. Trimming pared 5 bases from V and 7 bases from J, leaving 12 bases between. The CDR3 totals 14 residues. CDR1 is SEHNR and CDR2 is FQNEAQ in the germline V gene (reference sequence). The specimen sequenced was CD4+ T cells from PBMCs. The receptor was derived from a human donor with Susac syndrome. The chain employs TRBV7-9 and TRBJ1-6, with TRBD1 as a possible D gene (5 bases). The CDR3 coding sequence is TGTGCCAGCAGCCACAGGTCGGGGAATTCACCCCTCCACTTT. This gives the protein CASSHRSGNSPLHF.